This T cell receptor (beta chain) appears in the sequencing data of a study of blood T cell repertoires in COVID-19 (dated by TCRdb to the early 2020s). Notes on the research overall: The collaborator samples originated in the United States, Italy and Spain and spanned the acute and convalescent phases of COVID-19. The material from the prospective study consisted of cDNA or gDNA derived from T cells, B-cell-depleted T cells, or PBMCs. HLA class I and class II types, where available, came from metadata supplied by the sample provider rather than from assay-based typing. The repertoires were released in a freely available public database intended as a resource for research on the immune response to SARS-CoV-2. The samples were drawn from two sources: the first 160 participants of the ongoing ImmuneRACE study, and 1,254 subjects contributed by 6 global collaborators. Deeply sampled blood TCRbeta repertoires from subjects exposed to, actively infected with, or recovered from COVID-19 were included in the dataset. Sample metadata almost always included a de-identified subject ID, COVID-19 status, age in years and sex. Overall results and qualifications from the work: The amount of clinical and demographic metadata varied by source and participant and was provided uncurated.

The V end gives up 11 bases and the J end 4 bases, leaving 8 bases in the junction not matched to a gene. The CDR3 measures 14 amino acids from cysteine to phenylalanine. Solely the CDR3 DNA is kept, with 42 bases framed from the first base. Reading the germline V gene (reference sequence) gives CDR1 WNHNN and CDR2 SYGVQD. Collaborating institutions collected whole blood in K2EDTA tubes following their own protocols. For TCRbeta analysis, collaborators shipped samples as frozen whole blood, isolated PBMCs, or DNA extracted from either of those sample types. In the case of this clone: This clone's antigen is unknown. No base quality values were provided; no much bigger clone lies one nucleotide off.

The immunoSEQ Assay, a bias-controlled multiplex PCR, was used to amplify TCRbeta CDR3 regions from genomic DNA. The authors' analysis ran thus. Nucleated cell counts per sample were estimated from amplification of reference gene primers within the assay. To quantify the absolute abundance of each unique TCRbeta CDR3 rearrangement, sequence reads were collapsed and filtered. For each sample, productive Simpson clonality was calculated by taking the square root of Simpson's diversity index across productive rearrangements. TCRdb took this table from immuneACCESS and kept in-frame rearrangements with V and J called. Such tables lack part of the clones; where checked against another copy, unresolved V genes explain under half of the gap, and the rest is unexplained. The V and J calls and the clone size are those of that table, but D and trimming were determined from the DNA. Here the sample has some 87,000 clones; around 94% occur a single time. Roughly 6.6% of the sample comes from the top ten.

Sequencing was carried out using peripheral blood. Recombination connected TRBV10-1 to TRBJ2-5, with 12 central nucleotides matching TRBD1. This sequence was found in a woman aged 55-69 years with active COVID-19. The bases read TGCGCCTTACTTGGGACAGGGGGCATAGAGACCCAGTACTTC. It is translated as CALLGTGGIETQYF.